The rows below give T cell receptor beta chains drawn from one sample of a study of CD8+ T cells in alopecia areata. Method: immunoSEQ multiplex PCR; TCRdb's copy keeps in-frame clones and lacks some. The data contain roughly 120,000 clones, around 64% of them singletons. Sequenced input: CD4+ T cells sorted from blood. These TCRs come from a human donor in good health. The CDR3 runs from the conserved cysteine through the conserved F or W. D genes are given only for firm matches. The size field is filled for only some rows; it gives once, few, many or a size class.

v_gene	d_gene	j_gene	abundance	CDR3nt	CDR3aa
TRBV9	.	TRBJ2-5	.	TGTGCCAGCAGCGTAGCGGGGCAAGAGACCCAGTACTTC	CASSVAGQETQYF
TRBV7-7	.	TRBJ2-3	.	TGTGCCAGCAGCGCGGAACCCGCGGATACGCAGTATTTT	CASSAEPADTQYF
TRBV29-1	TRBD1	TRBJ2-7	.	TGCAGCGTTGGGGACAGCATCTACGAGCAGTACTTC	CSVGDSIYEQYF
TRBV4-2	.	TRBJ2-5	.	TGTGCCAGCAGCCGACTAGTTCGGGAGACCCAGTACTTC	CASSRLVRETQYF
TRBV4-1	.	TRBJ1-1	.	TGCGCCAGCAGCAGAGCGGGATCAGCGGACACTGAAGCTTTCTTT	CASSRAGSADTEAFF
TRBV4-1	.	TRBJ2-6	few	TGCGCCAGCAGCCAAGGGTGGGGCAGCCCCTCTGGGGCCAACGTCCTGACTTTC	CASSQGWGSPSGANVLTF
TRBV7-9	.	TRBJ1-2	.	TGTGCCAGCAGCCTTAACAGCGGCTATGGCTACACCTTC	CASSLNSGYGYTF
TRBV30	.	TRBJ1-6	.	TGTGCCTACCGAACAGGGAGTTATAATTCACCCCTCCACTTT	CAYRTGSYNSPLHF
TRBV18	.	TRBJ1-3	few	TGTGCCAGCTCACCGGACACTCGGACGGGAAACACCATATATTTT	CASSPDTRTGNTIYF
TRBV30	.	TRBJ2-1	.	TGTGCCTGGTACAATGAGCAGTTCTTC	CAWYNEQFF
TRBV7-9	TRBD1	TRBJ2-5	few	TGTGCCAGCAGCCAACAGGGGGCCCAAGAGACCCAGTACTTC	CASSQQGAQETQYF
TRBV6-6	.	TRBJ2-6	once	TGTGCCAGCACTAACTCTGGGGCCAACGTCCTGACTTTC	CASTNSGANVLTF
TRBV29-1	.	TRBJ2-6	.	TGCAGCGCGGGGGACGGCTCTGGGGCCAACGTCCTGACTTTC	CSAGDGSGANVLTF
TRBV2	TRBD2	TRBJ2-1	.	TGTGCCAGCAGGCCCATAGCGGGGGGGTACAATGAGCAGTTCTTC	CASRPIAGGYNEQFF
TRBV28	TRBD2	TRBJ2-7	.	TGTGCCAGCAGCCCCGGGGGGGGCTACGAGCAGTACTTC	CASSPGGGYEQYF
TRBV7-7	TRBD1	TRBJ2-5	.	TGTGCCAGCAGCACGGACAGGCAAGAGACCCAGTACTTC	CASSTDRQETQYF
TRBV9	TRBD1	TRBJ2-2	.	TGTGCCAGCAGCCAGGGTTCAGGGGGCACCGGGGAGCTGTTTTTT	CASSQGSGGTGELFF
TRBV19	.	TRBJ1-6	.	TGTGCCAGGGCCTACGGTTCACCCCTCCACTTT	CARAYGSPLHF
TRBV29-1	TRBD2	TRBJ2-5	.	TGCAGCGTTGGATACCGGGGGGGCCTTAAAGAGACCCAGTACTTC	CSVGYRGGLKETQYF
TRBV29-1	.	TRBJ1-1	.	TGCAGCGGAGAGAACACTGAAGCTTTCTTT	CSGENTEAFF
TRBV2	TRBD1	TRBJ2-1	.	TGTGCCAGCAGTCGGACCAAGGGGGCGCGGAGTCGGAATGAGCAGTTCTTC	CASSRTKGARSRNEQFF
TRBV29-1	TRBD1	TRBJ2-1	.	TGCAGCGTTGTACAGGGGAACAATGAGCAGTTCTTC	CSVVQGNNEQFF
TRBV12-5	TRBD2	TRBJ2-3	.	TGTGCTAGTGGCGCCCTAGCGGGGTTCACAGATACGCAGTATTTT	CASGALAGFTDTQYF
TRBV2	.	TRBJ1-2	.	TGTGCCAGCCTGGGACGGGGGGGCTACACCTTC	CASLGRGGYTF
TRBV2	TRBD1	TRBJ1-1	.	TGTGCCAGCGAGGGGGCGATGAACACTGAAGCTTTCTTT	CASEGAMNTEAFF
TRBV29-1	.	TRBJ1-2	.	TGCAGCGTTGAACCTTTTAATACCGATGGCTACACCTTC	CSVEPFNTDGYTF
TRBV19	.	TRBJ1-2	many	TGTGCCAGTAGAGGAGGGTGGATCTACACCTTC	CASRGGWIYTF
TRBV15	TRBD2	TRBJ2-1	many	TGTGCCACCAGCAGAGGGACTAGACACAATGAGCAGTTCTTC	CATSRGTRHNEQFF
TRBV4-1	.	TRBJ1-2	few	TGCGCCAGCAGCCAAGAGTGGGGCGATGGCTACACCTTC	CASSQEWGDGYTF
TRBV9	.	TRBJ2-2	.	TGTGCCAGCAGCGTAGTACCCGGGGAGCTGTTTTTT	CASSVVPGELFF
TRBV7-9	TRBD2	TRBJ2-1	.	TGTGCCAGCAGACACCAACTAGCGGGGGGCTACAATGAGCAGTTCTTC	CASRHQLAGGYNEQFF
TRBV14	TRBD1	TRBJ2-5	.	TGTGCCAGCAGCCAAGCCCAGGGGGCGGTTGGAGGAGAGACCCAGTACTTC	CASSQAQGAVGGETQYF
TRBV10-3	.	TRBJ1-6	.	TGTGCCATCAGCAGGACCTGGGAAGATTCACCCCTCCACTTT	CAISRTWEDSPLHF
TRBV5-1	.	TRBJ2-7	.	TGCGCCAGCAGCGGCGGGATCGATCCTAACCCTCTCAGCTCCTACGAGCAGTACTTC	CASSGGIDPNPLSSYEQYF
TRBV29-1	.	TRBJ2-7	few	TGCAGCGTTGAGACTCCTCGGGGTGGCGAGCAGTACTTC	CSVETPRGGEQYF
TRBV10-3	.	TRBJ1-5	.	TGTGCCATCAGGGAGGCGGATGGAGGCAATCAGCCCCAGCATTTT	CAIREADGGNQPQHF
TRBV5-6	TRBD1	TRBJ1-5	.	TGTGCCAGCAGCTTCGGGGCAGGGGGCAAGGATCAGCCCCAGCATTTT	CASSFGAGGKDQPQHF
TRBV6-6	.	TRBJ1-5	.	TGTGCCAGCAGCCGGGGCGATCAGCCCCAGCATTTT	CASSRGDQPQHF
TRBV6-1	TRBD1	TRBJ1-5	.	TGTGCCAGCCGGGGGGGACAGGGTCTCAATCAGCCCCAGCATTTT	CASRGGQGLNQPQHF
TRBV5-4	.	TRBJ2-1	.	TGTGCCAGCACCCTCGACCGAGACTACAATGAGCAGTTCTTC	CASTLDRDYNEQFF
TRBV29-1	.	TRBJ1-1	.	TGCAGCGTTGTGTACTACACTGAAGCTTTCTTT	CSVVYYTEAFF
TRBV4-2	TRBD1	TRBJ1-6	.	TGTGCCAGCAGCCACAGGGACAGGGAGTCACCCCTCCACTTT	CASSHRDRESPLHF
TRBV29-1	TRBD1	TRBJ1-2	few	TGCAGCGTTGCCTCGACAGGGGACTATGGCTACACCTTC	CSVASTGDYGYTF
TRBV9	TRBD2	TRBJ2-5	few	TGTGCCAGCAGCGCCACGGGACTAGCCCAAGGGGAGACCCAGTACTTC	CASSATGLAQGETQYF
TRBV2	.	TRBJ1-1	.	TGTGCCAGCAGTGAAGCGTATTTCGAAGCTTTCTTT	CASSEAYFEAFF
TRBV29-1	.	TRBJ1-1	few	TGCAGCGTAGTACAGGGACTCAACACTGAAGCTTTCTTT	CSVVQGLNTEAFF
TRBV6-5	.	TRBJ1-6	few	TGTGCCAGCAAAGTCAACCGGGCCCCTGATTCACCCCTCCACTTT	CASKVNRAPDSPLHF
TRBV30	.	TRBJ1-1	.	TGTGCCTGGGGGGGTAACACTGAAGCTTTCTTT	CAWGGNTEAFF
TRBV27	.	TRBJ2-1	.	TGTGCCAGCAGGACATTTATGAACGAGCAGTTCTTC	CASRTFMNEQFF